The rows below give T cell receptor beta chains drawn from one sample of a study of blood T cell repertoires in COVID-19. Generated by immunoSEQ multiplex PCR, the TCRdb table keeps only in-frame clones and is missing some. The sample carries about 120,000 clones, 70% to 80% recorded once. The sample comprised peripheral blood. The receptors shown here come from a man aged 40-49 years with active or convalescent COVID-19. Each CDR3 is given without its conserved first and last residue.

v_call	j_call	cdr3_aa
TRBV18	TRBJ2-1	ASSPPLADNEQF
TRBV7-9	TRBJ2-3	ASSPLGTDTQY
TRBV25-1	TRBJ1-4	ASSEYGTGGEKLF
TRBV28	TRBJ2-7	ASSLQGLTYEQY
TRBV6-5	TRBJ1-2	ASREQVFGYT
TRBV12-5	TRBJ2-7	ASGLGRNEQY
TRBV27	TRBJ2-7	ASSLWRPLPRDRGSYEQY
TRBV6-5	TRBJ1-2	ASTHRFLDGYT
TRBV13	TRBJ1-1	ASSSTGSTEAF
TRBV5-1	TRBJ2-1	ASSPTSGDYNEQF
TRBV18	TRBJ2-2	ASSTKRTGANTGELF
TRBV5-1	TRBJ2-7	ASTPGTGGYEQY
TRBV19	TRBJ1-2	ASSIGSGNYGYT
TRBV5-1	TRBJ2-1	ASSLEQRGYNEQF
TRBV11-2	TRBJ2-1	ASGGGTKISSYNEQF
TRBV28	TRBJ2-1	ASSTFPGQGMNEQF
TRBV14	TRBJ2-1	ASSQHRGGTYNEQF
TRBV28	TRBJ2-2	ASSLWVGGADTGELF
TRBV2	TRBJ1-1	ASSGLGGEAF
TRBV30	TRBJ2-5	ARASGEETQY
TRBV27	TRBJ2-7	ASSKTFRGDEQY
TRBV18	TRBJ1-2	ASSLGQDYGYT
TRBV19	TRBJ1-2	ASSMGQSNYGYT
TRBV25-1	TRBJ1-6	ASSVFSPRSPLH
TRBV19	TRBJ2-1	ASTLTGGGEQF
TRBV6-2/TRBV6-3	TRBJ1-2	ASSQDRHGYT
TRBV7-3	TRBJ2-1	ASSPSGGSSYNEQF